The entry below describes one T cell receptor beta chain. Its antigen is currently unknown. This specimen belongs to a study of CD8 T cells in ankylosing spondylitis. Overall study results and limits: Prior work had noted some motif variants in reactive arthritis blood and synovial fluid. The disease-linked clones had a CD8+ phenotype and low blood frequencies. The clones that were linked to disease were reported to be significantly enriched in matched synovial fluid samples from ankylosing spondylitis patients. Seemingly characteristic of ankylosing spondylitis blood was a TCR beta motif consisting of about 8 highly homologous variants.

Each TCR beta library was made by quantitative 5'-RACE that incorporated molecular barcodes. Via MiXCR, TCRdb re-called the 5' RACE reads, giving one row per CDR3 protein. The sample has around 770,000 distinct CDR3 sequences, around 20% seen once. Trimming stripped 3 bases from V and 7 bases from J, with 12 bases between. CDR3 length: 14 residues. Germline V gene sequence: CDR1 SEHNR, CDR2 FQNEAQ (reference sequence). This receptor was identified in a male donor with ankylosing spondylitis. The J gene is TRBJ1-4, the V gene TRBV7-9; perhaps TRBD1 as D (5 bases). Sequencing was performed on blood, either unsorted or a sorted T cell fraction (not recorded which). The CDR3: CASSFGGIGEKLFF. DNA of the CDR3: TGTGCCAGCAGCTTTGGGGGGATCGGTGAAAAACTGTTTTTT.